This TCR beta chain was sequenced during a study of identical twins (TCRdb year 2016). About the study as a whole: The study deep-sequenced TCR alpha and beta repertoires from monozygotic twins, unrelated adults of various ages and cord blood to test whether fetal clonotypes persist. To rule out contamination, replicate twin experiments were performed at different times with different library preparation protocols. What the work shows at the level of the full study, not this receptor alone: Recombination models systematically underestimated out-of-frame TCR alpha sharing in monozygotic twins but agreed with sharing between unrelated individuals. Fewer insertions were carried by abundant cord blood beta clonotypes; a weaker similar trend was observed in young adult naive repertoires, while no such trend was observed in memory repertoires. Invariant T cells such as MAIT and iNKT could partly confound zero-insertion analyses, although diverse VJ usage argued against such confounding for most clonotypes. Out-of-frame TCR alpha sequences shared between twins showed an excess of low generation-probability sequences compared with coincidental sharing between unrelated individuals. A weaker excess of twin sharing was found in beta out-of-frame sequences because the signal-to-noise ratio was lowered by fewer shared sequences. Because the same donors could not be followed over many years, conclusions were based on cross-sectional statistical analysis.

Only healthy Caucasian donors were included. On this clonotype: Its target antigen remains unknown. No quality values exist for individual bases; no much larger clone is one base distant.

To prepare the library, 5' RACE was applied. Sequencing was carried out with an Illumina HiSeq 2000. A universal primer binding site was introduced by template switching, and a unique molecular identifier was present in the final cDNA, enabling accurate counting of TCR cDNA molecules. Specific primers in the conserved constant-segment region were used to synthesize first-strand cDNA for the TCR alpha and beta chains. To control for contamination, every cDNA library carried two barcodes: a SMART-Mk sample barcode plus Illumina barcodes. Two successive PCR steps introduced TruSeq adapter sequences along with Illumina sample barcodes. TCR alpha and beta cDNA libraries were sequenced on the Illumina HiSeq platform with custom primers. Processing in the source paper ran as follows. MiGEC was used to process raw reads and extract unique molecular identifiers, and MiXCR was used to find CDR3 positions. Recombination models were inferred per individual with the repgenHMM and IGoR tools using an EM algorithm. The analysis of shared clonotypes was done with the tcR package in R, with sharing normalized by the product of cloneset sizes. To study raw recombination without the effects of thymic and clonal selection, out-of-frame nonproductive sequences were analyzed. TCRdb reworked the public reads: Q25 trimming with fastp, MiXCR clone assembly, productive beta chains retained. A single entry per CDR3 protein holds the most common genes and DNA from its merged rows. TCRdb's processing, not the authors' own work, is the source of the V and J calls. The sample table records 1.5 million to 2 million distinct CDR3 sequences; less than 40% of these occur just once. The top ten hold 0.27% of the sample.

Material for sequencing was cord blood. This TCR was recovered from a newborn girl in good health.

CDR3 loop: CASSGELLSYNEQFF. The DNA reads as follows: TGTGCCAGCAGTGGCGAGCTGTTATCCTACAATGAGCAGTTCTTC. This sequence uses TRBV12-3 or TRBV12-4 and TRBJ2-1; the D gene cannot be resolved reliably. From the cysteine through the phenylalanine, the CDR3 covers 15 amino acids. CDR3 DNA only is kept here, 45 bases in frame from base 1. The germline ends are 12 bases apart after V is trimmed by 5 bases and J by 1 base.